The clone carrying this TCR beta chain came up once. Libraries were prepared by immunoSEQ multiplex PCR; TCRdb keeps only in-frame clonotypes and omits some of them. This table holds a few hundred thousand clones, about nine tenths found once. V shed 1 base, J shed 5 bases, and the junction held 0 bases outside the gene matches. This CDR3 is built from 12 residues. Germline V lookup: CDR1 GTSNPN, CDR2 SVGIG (reference sequence). The record originates from a study of blood T cell repertoires in COVID-19. The chain recombines TRBV30 with TRBJ2-5, with 8 bases matching TRBD2. The receptor comes from a woman between 40 and 55 years old who had recovered from COVID-19. The specimen sequenced was peripheral blood. CDR3 loop: CAWSAGGETQYF. CDR3 in DNA: TGTGCCTGGAGTGCGGGAGGGGAGACCCAGTACTTC.